What follows is one T cell receptor beta chain and its context. The target antigen is unknown. The record originates from a study of cytomegalovirus exposure and HLA in healthy donors. This PCR relied on a set of 60 Vbeta primers and 13 Jbeta primers. Clones were read by immunoSEQ multiplex PCR, and TCRdb kept only the in-frame ones, dropping some. The table lists about 120,000 clones, roughly 82% of them singletons. Germline trimming cut 4 bases from V and 7 bases from J; bases unmatched to any gene: 11. The germline gives CDR1 LNHNV, CDR2 YYDKDF (reference sequence). The CDR3 runs to 15 residues. Overall study findings and caveats: In a later analysis, a genetic analysis reported fewer productive-TCR N-insertions in an Asian-associated ancestry cluster than the cohort average. Productive status was seen about 90% or about 30% of the time for most TCR beta V segments in an earlier analysis. A missense DCLRE1C variant was associated with V- and J-gene trimming of TCR beta chains in a later analysis, and an independent cohort replicated the association.

The chain has TRBV15 and TRBJ2-7; 9 bases match TRBD1. Material for sequencing was PBMCs. The receptor was derived from a male donor in good health and CMV-seropositive. CDR3 amino acids: CATSTIQGADCEQYF. The CDR3 nucleotides are TGTGCCACCAGCACAATACAGGGGGCGGATTGTGAGCAGTACTTC.